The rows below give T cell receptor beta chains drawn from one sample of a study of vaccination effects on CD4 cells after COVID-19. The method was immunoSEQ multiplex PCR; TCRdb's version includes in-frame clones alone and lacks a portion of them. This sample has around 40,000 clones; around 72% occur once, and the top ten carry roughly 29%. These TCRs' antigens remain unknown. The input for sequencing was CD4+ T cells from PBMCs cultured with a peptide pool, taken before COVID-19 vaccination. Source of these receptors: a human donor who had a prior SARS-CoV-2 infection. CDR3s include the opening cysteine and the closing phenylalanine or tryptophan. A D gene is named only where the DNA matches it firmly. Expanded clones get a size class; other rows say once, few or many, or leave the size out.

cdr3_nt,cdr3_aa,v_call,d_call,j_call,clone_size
TGCGCCAGCAGCCTTACAGGGAGGGGTGAAAAACTGTTTTTT,CASSLTGRGEKLFF,TRBV4-1,.,TRBJ1-4,.
TGTGCCAGCAGTGAAGGTCGGATAGATACGCAGTATTTT,CASSEGRIDTQYF,TRBV6-1,.,TRBJ2-3,.
TGTGCCAGTGCGCTCCAAGAGACCCAGTACTTC,CASALQETQYF,TRBV18,.,TRBJ2-5,.
TGCGCCAGCAGCTTGGGCCCAGGGATTTCCTACGAGCAGTACTTC,CASSLGPGISYEQYF,TRBV5-1,.,TRBJ2-7,.
TGTGCCACCAGTGTCCCGAGGGGTGGCAAGGCGGATGAGCAGTTCTTC,CATSVPRGGKADEQFF,TRBV24-1,.,TRBJ2-1,.
TGCAGCGTTGATGGAGCGGACCAAGAGACCCAGTACTTC,CSVDGADQETQYF,TRBV29-1,.,TRBJ2-5,.
TGTGCCACCCGACTGAACTCAGAGAGTGAGCAGTTCTTC,CATRLNSESEQFF,TRBV27,.,TRBJ2-1,.
TGTGCCAGCGGCCGGGGCCAGGGGACAACTTTCTTT,CASGRGQGTTFF,TRBV12-3/TRBV12-4,.,TRBJ1-1,.
TGTGCCAGTAGTATACGAGAAAAGGAAGAAAAACTGTTTTTT,CASSIREKEEKLFF,TRBV19,.,TRBJ1-4,.
TGTGCCAGCAGCTTAGCGAGGACAGGGAGGGAGACCCAGTACTTC,CASSLARTGRETQYF,TRBV11-1,TRBD1,TRBJ2-5,.
TGTGCCAGCAGTGAGGCCCGCGCGAGGGTAGGCTACACCTTC,CASSEARARVGYTF,TRBV6-1,.,TRBJ1-2,.
TGTGCCAGCTCACCCCCCAGCTACGATACGCAGTATTTT,CASSPPSYDTQYF,TRBV18,.,TRBJ2-3,.
TGTGCCAGCAGTTTTTTTGGGGGCTCTCGGACGAATTCACCCCTCCACTTT,CASSFFGGSRTNSPLHF,TRBV27,.,TRBJ1-6,.
TGTGCCAGCAGTTACTATCCGGGGGCCGCGAACACCGGGGAGCTGTTTTTT,CASSYYPGAANTGELFF,TRBV6-2/TRBV6-3,.,TRBJ2-2,.
TGTGCCAGCAGTTACGGACATGTAGAGGGCTACGAGCAGTACTTC,CASSYGHVEGYEQYF,TRBV6-5,.,TRBJ2-7,.
TGTGCCAGCCGGATCGGGCCGCACAATGAGCAGTTCTTC,CASRIGPHNEQFF,TRBV6-6,.,TRBJ2-1,few
TGTGCCAGCAGCTTAGCGGGAGAAGGGTACAATGAGCAGTTCTTC,CASSLAGEGYNEQFF,TRBV7-3,TRBD2,TRBJ2-1,.
TGTGCCAGCAGCCGTACTAGGCTGAACACCGGGGAGCTGTTTTTT,CASSRTRLNTGELFF,TRBV7-2,.,TRBJ2-2,once
TGTGCCAGCTCACCGGAGACTGGTCGATCAGAGACCCAGTACTTC,CASSPETGRSETQYF,TRBV18,.,TRBJ2-5,.
TGTGCCAGCAGTTCTCACGGAGGCGGACAGGGGAGCTCCTATAATTCACCCCTCCACTTT,CASSSHGGGQGSSYNSPLHF,TRBV6-2/TRBV6-3,TRBD1,TRBJ1-6,.
TGTGCCTGGAGTCTCTGGCTAGCGGCTAGCACAGATACGCAGTATTTT,CAWSLWLAASTDTQYF,TRBV30,TRBD2,TRBJ2-3,.
TGTGCCAGCAGCCAAGCCTCCGGGACAGGGAAAGGCTACACCTTC,CASSQASGTGKGYTF,TRBV4-2,TRBD1,TRBJ1-2,.
TGTAGACGGGGGACTAGCGACACCGGGGAGCTGTTTTTT,CRRGTSDTGELFF,TRBV6-5,TRBD2,TRBJ2-2,.
TGTGCCAGCAGCAAAGATTACCGGACCGCAAGTAATGAAAAACTGTTTTTT,CASSKDYRTASNEKLFF,TRBV21-1,.,TRBJ1-4,.
TGTGCCAGCAGCCGGACAGGAGTTCAGCCCCAGCATTTT,CASSRTGVQPQHF,TRBV9,TRBD1,TRBJ1-5,.
TGTGCCAGCAGGGACAGGGTTCGGAATTCACCCCTCCACTTT,CASRDRVRNSPLHF,TRBV6-5,TRBD1,TRBJ1-6,.
TGTGCCAGCAGCTTTGGGGGACTAGCGGGAGCCAAAAACATTCAGTACTTC,CASSFGGLAGAKNIQYF,TRBV11-2,TRBD2,TRBJ2-4,.
TGTGCCATCAGTGAAAGGGGACTACTAACCGGGGAGCTGTTTTTT,CAISERGLLTGELFF,TRBV10-3,TRBD2,TRBJ2-2,once
TGTGCCAGCAGCTTAGAAGGCTATGGCTACACCTTC,CASSLEGYGYTF,TRBV11-3,.,TRBJ1-2,few
TGTGCCAGCAGCTTAGTTGGGGGTCGGAGGACTGAAGCTTTCTTT,CASSLVGGRRTEAFF,TRBV7-2,.,TRBJ1-1,.
TGTGCCAGCAGCTTAGATTCGGGTCAGCCCCTAGCCAAAAACATTCAGTACTTC,CASSLDSGQPLAKNIQYF,TRBV11-3,.,TRBJ2-4,.
TGCAGTGCTAGTATAACAGGGGGTTCTGGCTACACCTTC,CSASITGGSGYTF,TRBV20-1,TRBD1,TRBJ1-2,.
TGTGCTAGTGGTTTGGGGACAGGGGGGACCCAGTACTTC,CASGLGTGGTQYF,TRBV12-5,TRBD1,TRBJ2-5,.
TGTGCCAGCAGCCCTCAGGGGTACGGGTCAGGCTACACCTTC,CASSPQGYGSGYTF,TRBV7-2,.,TRBJ1-2,.
TGTGCCAGCAGTCGTGGCAGGGGGATCATCTACGAGCAGTACTTC,CASSRGRGIIYEQYF,TRBV5-6,TRBD1,TRBJ2-7,.